Listed below are T cell receptor beta chains from one sample, sequenced in a study of siplizumab effects on memory and regulatory T cells. Libraries were prepared by immunoSEQ multiplex PCR; TCRdb keeps only in-frame clonotypes and omits some of them. The data contain 92,000 or so clones, over 80% of them singletons. The specimen sequenced was CD4+ T cells sorted from blood. Receptors were obtained from a human donor in good health. CDR3s include the opening cysteine and the closing phenylalanine or tryptophan. The D gene is left open where the match is weak. Size tells how often a clone was seen (once, few, many) or the class of an expanded clone, and some rows leave it out.

clone_size: .
d_call: TRBD1
j_call: TRBJ2-1
v_call: TRBV14
cdr3_aa: CASSQGGWGQGPYNEQFF
cdr3_nt: TGTGCCAGCAGCCAAGGGGGTTGGGGACAGGGCCCCTACAATGAGCAGTTCTTC

clone_size: .
d_call: TRBD2
j_call: TRBJ2-7
v_call: TRBV18
cdr3_aa: CASSLNSGAGVRFTYEQYF
cdr3_nt: TGTGCCAGCTCACTAAATAGCGGGGCGGGCGTGAGATTTACCTACGAGCAGTACTTC

clone_size: .
d_call: .
j_call: TRBJ1-1
v_call: TRBV6-5
cdr3_aa: CASSLPGTLVAFF
cdr3_nt: TGTGCCAGCAGCTTACCCGGGACCCTAGTCGCTTTCTTT

clone_size: .
d_call: TRBD2
j_call: TRBJ2-5
v_call: TRBV4-1
cdr3_aa: CASSQEGLAQETQYF
cdr3_nt: TGCGCCAGCAGCCAAGAGGGACTAGCACAAGAGACCCAGTACTTC

clone_size: .
d_call: .
j_call: TRBJ1-4
v_call: TRBV7-9
cdr3_aa: CASSFPGVNEKLFF
cdr3_nt: TGTGCCAGCAGCTTCCCAGGGGTCAATGAAAAACTGTTTTTT

clone_size: .
d_call: .
j_call: TRBJ1-4
v_call: TRBV9
cdr3_aa: CASSVAPGGNEKLFF
cdr3_nt: TGTGCCAGCAGCGTAGCCCCGGGCGGAAATGAAAAACTGTTTTTT

clone_size: .
d_call: .
j_call: TRBJ1-2
v_call: TRBV5-1
cdr3_aa: CASTPGRTNIYGYTF
cdr3_nt: TGCGCCAGCACCCCGGGACGGACGAATATCTATGGCTACACCTTC

clone_size: .
d_call: TRBD1
j_call: TRBJ2-7
v_call: TRBV6-6
cdr3_aa: CASSYNRGAYEQYF
cdr3_nt: TGTGCCAGCAGTTACAACAGGGGGGCCTACGAGCAGTACTTC

clone_size: few
d_call: .
j_call: TRBJ1-1
v_call: TRBV30
cdr3_aa: CAWKQFDRPNTEAFF
cdr3_nt: TGTGCCTGGAAGCAGTTCGACAGACCGAACACTGAAGCTTTCTTT

clone_size: .
d_call: .
j_call: TRBJ2-5
v_call: TRBV2
cdr3_aa: CATTNRDSRLETQYF
cdr3_nt: TGTGCCACCACAAACCGGGACTCCAGGCTCGAGACCCAGTACTTC

clone_size: .
d_call: TRBD2
j_call: TRBJ2-3
v_call: TRBV27
cdr3_aa: CASSSRLAGGTDTQYF
cdr3_nt: TGTGCCAGCAGTTCCAGACTAGCGGGAGGCACAGATACGCAGTATTTT

clone_size: .
d_call: .
j_call: TRBJ2-5
v_call: TRBV13
cdr3_aa: CASSLDTRQETQYF
cdr3_nt: TGTGCCAGCAGCCTAGACACGAGACAAGAGACCCAGTACTTC

clone_size: .
d_call: .
j_call: TRBJ2-2
v_call: TRBV4-3
cdr3_aa: CASSQGITGELFF
cdr3_nt: TGCGCCAGCAGCCAAGGAATCACCGGGGAGCTGTTTTTT

clone_size: .
d_call: .
j_call: TRBJ1-2
v_call: TRBV19
cdr3_aa: CASSIVQLTANYGYTF
cdr3_nt: TGTGCCAGTAGTATAGTACAGTTGACAGCTAACTATGGCTACACCTTC

clone_size: .
d_call: TRBD1
j_call: TRBJ2-3
v_call: TRBV30
cdr3_aa: CAWSVQQGGKYF
cdr3_nt: TGTGCCTGGAGTGTCCAACAGGGGGGAAAGTATTTT

clone_size: .
d_call: .
j_call: TRBJ2-3
v_call: TRBV5-4
cdr3_aa: CASSLVATDTQYF
cdr3_nt: TGTGCCAGCAGCTTGGTTGCGACAGATACGCAGTATTTT

clone_size: .
d_call: .
j_call: TRBJ2-1
v_call: TRBV4-1
cdr3_aa: CASSQEGLVADNEQFF
cdr3_nt: TGCGCCAGCAGCCAAGAAGGGCTAGTGGCCGACAATGAGCAGTTCTTC

clone_size: .
d_call: .
j_call: TRBJ2-4
v_call: TRBV19
cdr3_aa: CASSIVGSDTKNIQYF
cdr3_nt: TGTGCCAGTAGTATAGTGGGGTCTGATACTAAAAACATTCAGTACTTC

clone_size: .
d_call: TRBD2
j_call: TRBJ2-3
v_call: TRBV7-2
cdr3_aa: CASSLGLAGGLSTDTQYF
cdr3_nt: TGTGCCAGCAGCTTAGGACTAGCGGGAGGGCTTAGCACAGATACGCAGTATTTT

clone_size: .
d_call: TRBD1
j_call: TRBJ1-5
v_call: TRBV6-6
cdr3_aa: CARPGDSGKQPQHF
cdr3_nt: TGTGCCAGACCAGGGGACAGCGGGAAGCAGCCCCAGCATTTT

clone_size: .
d_call: TRBD2
j_call: TRBJ2-5
v_call: TRBV7-2
cdr3_aa: CASSQGGETQYF
cdr3_nt: TGTGCCAGCAGCCAGGGAGGGGAGACCCAGTACTTC

clone_size: .
d_call: TRBD1
j_call: TRBJ1-2
v_call: TRBV5-1
cdr3_aa: CASSLQGGDYGYTF
cdr3_nt: TGCGCCAGCAGCCTACAGGGGGGTGACTATGGCTACACCTTC

clone_size: .
d_call: .
j_call: TRBJ1-6
v_call: TRBV27
cdr3_aa: CASSPALDPNSPLHF
cdr3_nt: TGTGCCAGCAGCCCCGCTTTAGATCCGAATTCACCCCTCCACTTT

clone_size: .
d_call: TRBD2
j_call: TRBJ2-7
v_call: TRBV5-6
cdr3_aa: CASSLLAGGNEQYF
cdr3_nt: TGTGCCAGCAGCCTACTAGCGGGAGGCAATGAGCAGTACTTC

clone_size: .
d_call: TRBD1
j_call: TRBJ2-7
v_call: TRBV2
cdr3_aa: CASSEALGTGDEQYF
cdr3_nt: TGTGCCAGCAGTGAAGCGCTTGGGACAGGGGACGAGCAGTACTTC

clone_size: .
d_call: TRBD2
j_call: TRBJ2-1
v_call: TRBV5-6
cdr3_aa: CASSFHSGRAINNEQFF
cdr3_nt: TGTGCCAGCAGCTTTCATAGCGGGAGGGCCATTAACAATGAGCAGTTCTTC

clone_size: .
d_call: .
j_call: TRBJ2-5
v_call: TRBV19
cdr3_aa: CASSITGETQYF
cdr3_nt: TGTGCCAGTAGTATAACGGGGGAGACCCAGTACTTC

clone_size: .
d_call: TRBD2
j_call: TRBJ2-3
v_call: TRBV29-1
cdr3_aa: CSVGTSGRSDTQYF
cdr3_nt: TGCAGCGTTGGAACTAGCGGGAGATCAGATACGCAGTATTTT

clone_size: .
d_call: .
j_call: TRBJ1-3
v_call: TRBV29-1
cdr3_aa: CSVAVTTSGNTIYF
cdr3_nt: TGCAGCGTCGCGGTCACCACCTCTGGAAACACCATATATTTT

clone_size: .
d_call: .
j_call: TRBJ1-2
v_call: TRBV7-8
cdr3_aa: CASSLAGAGVGYGYTF
cdr3_nt: TGTGCCAGCAGCTTAGCTGGGGCAGGTGTTGGCTATGGCTACACCTTC

clone_size: .
d_call: .
j_call: TRBJ2-2
v_call: TRBV14
cdr3_aa: CASSRRGYTGELFF
cdr3_nt: TGTGCCAGCAGCCGCAGGGGATATACCGGGGAGCTGTTTTTT

clone_size: .
d_call: .
j_call: TRBJ2-7
v_call: TRBV28
cdr3_aa: CASNLLGGNYEQYF
cdr3_nt: TGTGCCAGCAACTTATTGGGGGGCAACTACGAGCAGTACTTC